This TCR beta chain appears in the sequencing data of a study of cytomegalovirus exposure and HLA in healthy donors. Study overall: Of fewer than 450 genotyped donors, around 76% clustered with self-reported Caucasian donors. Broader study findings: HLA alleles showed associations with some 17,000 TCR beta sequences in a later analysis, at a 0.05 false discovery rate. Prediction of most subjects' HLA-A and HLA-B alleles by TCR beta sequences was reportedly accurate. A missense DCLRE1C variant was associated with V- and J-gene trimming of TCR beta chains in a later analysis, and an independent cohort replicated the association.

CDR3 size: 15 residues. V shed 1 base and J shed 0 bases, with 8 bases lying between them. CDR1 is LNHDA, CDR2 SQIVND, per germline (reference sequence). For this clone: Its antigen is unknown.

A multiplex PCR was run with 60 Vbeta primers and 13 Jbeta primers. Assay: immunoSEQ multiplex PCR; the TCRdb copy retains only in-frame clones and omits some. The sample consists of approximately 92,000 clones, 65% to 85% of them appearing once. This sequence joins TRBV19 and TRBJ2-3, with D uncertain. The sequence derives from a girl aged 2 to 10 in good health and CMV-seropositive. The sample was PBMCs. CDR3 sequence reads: CASSIALSSTDTQYF. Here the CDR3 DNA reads TGTGCCAGTAGTATAGCCTTGAGCAGCACAGATACGCAGTATTTT.